This T cell receptor (beta chain) was retrieved from a study of cytomegalovirus exposure and HLA in healthy donors. The donors were part of the roughly 120-subject validation cohort, which stood apart from the approximately 630-subject first cohort. Repertoires were generated with immunoSEQ multiplex PCR, while TCRdb's copy carries only in-frame clones and drops some. The sample lists fewer than 120,000 clones; roughly 87% were seen once. CDR1 is MDHEN, CDR2 SYDVKM, per germline. The CDR3 loop spans 12 amino acids. V lost 2 bases, J lost 11 bases, and 12 bases lay in between. The sequencing input was PBMCs. This chain links TRBV28 with TRBJ1-1; the D is unclear. This sequence originates from a woman between 18 and 29 years old in good health and CMV-seronegative. Written as DNA, the CDR3 is TGTGCCAGCAGTTTAAGGCGGGGATGGGCTTTCTTT. Its translation: CASSLRRGWAFF.